Given below is one T cell receptor beta chain in context. The CDR3 has 15 amino acids. Per the germline V gene, CDR1 is SSHAT and CDR2 is FNYEAQ (reference sequence). These data come from a study of T cells expressing NK-cell markers. TCRdb reworked the 5' RACE reads into one entry per CDR3 protein, no DNA. This sample's table reports 550,000 to 600,000 distinct CDR3 sequences. The sample was blood T cells: a sorted CD56 or NKG2C T cell subset, CD4+ or CD8+ T cells, or bulk PBMC T cells (not recorded which). The gene calls are TRBV7-7 and TRBJ2-1; absent DNA, TCRdb's TRBD1 call cannot be checked. The receptor was derived from a man in his late teens or twenties in good health. The CDR3 protein is CASSVGQGTYNEQFF.